This record looks at one T cell receptor beta chain sequence and its context. Its antigen has not been determined. No clone much larger than this one lies a single base away; base qualities are absent. The data originate from a study of T cell changes during pregnancy in multiple sclerosis (dated by TCRdb to between 2018 and 2021). About the study as a whole: In women with multiple sclerosis, the researchers looked at how the T cell repertoire shifted as pregnancy progressed.

The method behind the library was the immunoSEQ multiplex PCR assay. Drawn from immuneACCESS, this table holds only the in-frame rearrangements with V and J called that TCRdb kept. Clones are partly lost; checked studies trace under half to an unresolved V gene and leave the rest unexplained. The sample records about 38,000 clones, about 88% of which are singletons. The ten top clones hold almost 7% of the sample. Measured from the cysteine to the phenylalanine, the CDR3 is 13 residues long. The retained sequence is limited to the CDR3, 39 bases, with the frame set at the first base. CDR1 and CDR2 were assigned from the germline V gene (reference sequence) as LNHDA and SQIVND. V is shortened by 4 bases, J by 0 bases, and the region joining them spans 7 bases.

This TCR derives from a female donor with multiple sclerosis, enrolled in a pregnancy study. Sequenced material: CD8+ T cells from peripheral blood mononuclear cells, taken in the third trimester of pregnancy. The sequence joins TRBV19 to TRBJ2-7, with no reliable assignment of the D segment. The CDR3 loop reads CASSNIFSYEQYF. The bases read TGTGCCAGTAGTAACATCTTCTCCTACGAGCAGTACTTC.